These 12 T cell receptor beta chains originate from one sample sequenced in a study of response to subunit inactivated influenza vaccine. TCRdb analysed the RT-PCR reads with MiXCR anew, one entry per CDR3 protein. The sample includes fewer than 250,000 distinct CDR3 sequences, roughly 14% of them seen just once. The sample was CD8+ T cells sorted from PBMCs, taken 5 days after vaccination. The origin of the receptors is a man between 50 and 59 years old who received an inactivated influenza vaccine.

The chain joins TRBV7-2 to TRBJ1-5, with D perhaps matching TRBD1 (5 bases). The germline V gene encodes CDR1 SGHTA and CDR2 FQGNSA. Trimming removed 5 bases from V and 3 bases from J, with 8 bases in between. The CDR3 contains 13 residues. CDR3: CASSLGHNQPQHF. In DNA form, the CDR3 reads TGTGCCAGCAGCCTTGGACACAATCAGCCCCAGCATTTT.

The chain recombines TRBV5-6 with TRBJ2-2; maybe TRBD2 (6 bases). CDR1 and CDR2 (germline): SGHDT, YYEEEE. V was shortened by 4 bases and J by 4 bases, with 14 bases between the two germline ends. This CDR3 is 15 amino acids long. This chain's CDR3 is CASSRGGTITGELFF. The CDR3 region has the DNA TGTGCCAGCAGCAGGGGCGGGACGATCACCGGGGAGCTGTTTTTT.

This clonotype was seen many times. The rearrangement joins TRBV12-3 or TRBV12-4 to TRBJ2-7; D may correspond to TRBD1 or TRBD2 (5 bases each). V was pared by 1 base and J by 3 bases, with 10 bases between. The CDR3 sequence is 14 residues long. CDR3 region: CASSLGGPDYEQYF. The CDR3 region has the DNA TGTGCCAGCAGTTTAGGGGGACCTGACTACGAGCAGTACTTC.

The CDR3 region is CSVVPSYYNEQFF. As DNA, the CDR3 is TGCAGCGTTGTACCGTCTTACTACAATGAGCAGTTCTTC. This chain links TRBV29-1 with TRBJ2-1; D unclear. Germline V CDR1 and CDR2: SQVTM, ANQGSEA. The germline V and J ends were trimmed by 4 bases and 3 bases, with 10 bases remaining between them. CDR3 length: 13 residues.

The chain combines TRBV28 with TRBJ2-3; 10 nucleotides line up with TRBD2. Per the germline V gene, CDR1 is MDHEN and CDR2 is SYDVKM. This CDR3 spans 20 amino acids. With 5 bases clipped from V and 2 bases from J, the junction kept 19 bases outside the gene matches. The CDR3 is CASSHGGGLAGETTTDTQYF. As DNA, the CDR3 is TGTGCCAGCAGTCACGGTGGGGGGCTAGCGGGGGAAACAACCACAGATACGCAGTATTTT. Drawing the rest from reference TRBV28 and TRBJ2-3, the complete variable domain is DVKVTQSSRYLVKRTGEKVFLECVQDMDHENMFWYRQDPGLGLRLIYFSYDVKMKEKGDIPEGYSVSREKKERFSLILESASTNQTSMYLCASSHGGGLAGETTTDTQYFGPGTRLTVL.

The genes are TRBV4-1 and TRBJ2-3; D not certain. V was clipped by 1 base and J by 2 bases, with 10 bases between them. The germline V gene encodes CDR1 MGHRA and CDR2 YSYEKL. The CDR3 consists of 15 residues. The CDR3 DNA is TGCGCCAGCAGCCAAGGGGGATCTTTCACAGATACGCAGTATTTT. Translating it yields CASSQGGSFTDTQYF.

The chain is built from TRBV2 and TRBJ2-3; D may be TRBD1 (6 bases). The CDR3 is 16 amino acids. Trimming left V 7 bases short and J 0 bases short, with 17 bases between. CDR1 and CDR2 (germline): SNHLY, FYNNEI. The CDR3 DNA reads as TGTGCCAGCAACCGAATTGGACAGCCTAGCACAGATACGCAGTATTTT. It encodes CASNRIGQPSTDTQYF.

The rearrangement links TRBV4-3 to TRBJ2-2; the D is unclear. The CDR3 is 13 amino acids. Germline V gene data show CDR1 as LGHNA and CDR2 as YSLEER. Trimming left V 4 bases short and J 5 bases short, with 8 bases between. The chain's CDR3 is CASSPGWTGELFF. Here the CDR3 DNA reads TGCGCCAGCAGCCCTGGGTGGACCGGGGAGCTGTTTTTT.

This clonotype was detected ten times or more. CDR3 region: CASSQVGSGNFNEQFF. In nucleotides, the CDR3 is TGTGCCAGCAGCCAAGTCGGATCGGGAAATTTCAATGAGCAGTTCTTC. This chain joins TRBV3-1 and TRBJ2-1; TRBD2 might be the D (5 bases). CDR3 size: 16 residues. The germline V gene encodes CDR1 LGHDT and CDR2 YNNKEL (reference sequence). Between the trimmed V and J ends, which lost 1 base and 6 bases, there was a span of 16 bases.

The J gene is TRBJ2-3, the V gene TRBV20-1, with TRBD1 matching 8 bases. From germline, CDR1 is DFQATT and CDR2 SNEGSKA (reference sequence). The ends lost 3 bases at V and 5 bases at J; junction bases unmatched: 10. The CDR3 has 15 residues. DNA of the CDR3: TGCAGTGCTAGGGAAGACAGGGGAGGTGGAGATACGCAGTATTTT. It translates to CSAREDRGGGDTQYF.

In this sample, this clonotype turned up a few times. The J gene is TRBJ1-1, the V gene TRBV4-2; D not certain. The V gene's germline CDR1 is LGHNA and CDR2 YNFKEQ. V gave up 1 base and J gave up 2 bases, with 14 bases separating them. The CDR3 is 16 residues long. Written as DNA, the CDR3 is TGTGCCAGCAGCCAAGCCAGGTACTCGGCTAACACTGAAGCTTTCTTT. This gives the protein CASSQARYSANTEAFF.

The J gene is TRBJ1-1, the V gene TRBV9; D unresolved. Trimming took 3 bases from V and 4 from J, leaving 7 bases between them. CDR1 SGDLS and CDR2 YYNGEE come from the germline V gene. There are 12 residues in the CDR3. The CDR3 loop reads CASSADGTEAFF. As DNA, the CDR3 is TGTGCCAGCAGCGCGGACGGCACTGAAGCTTTCTTT.